A selection of T cell receptor beta chains follows, all from one sample in a study of T-cell memory formation after mild COVID-19. A single record per CDR3 protein comes from TCRdb applying MiXCR to the 5' RACE reads. The table has 150,000 or so distinct CDR3 sequences, approximately 26% seen once; the top ten hold around a quarter. The sample consisted of PBMCs or a T cell subset sorted from them (not recorded which). All receptors derive from an adult woman who had mild COVID-19 (a few samples of this study predate the infection). Cell type and time point are not known. Both conserved end residues are part of each CDR3.

j_gene: TRBJ2-7; v_gene: TRBV7-6; CDR3aa: CASSLGDAGYEQYF
j_gene: TRBJ2-1; v_gene: TRBV25-1; CDR3aa: CASSETGTRVDEQFF
j_gene: TRBJ1-2; v_gene: TRBV7-2; CDR3aa: CASSLGVMGYTF
j_gene: TRBJ2-1; v_gene: TRBV13; CDR3aa: CASSLRTLYNEQFF
j_gene: TRBJ2-1; v_gene: TRBV11-2; CDR3aa: CASRHYSGRYEQFF
j_gene: TRBJ2-5; v_gene: TRBV15; CDR3aa: CATSRDRAGGKTQYF
j_gene: TRBJ2-7; v_gene: TRBV5-1; CDR3aa: CASSLASDSPSEQYF
j_gene: TRBJ2-1; v_gene: TRBV11-2; CDR3aa: CASSPTFNEQFF
j_gene: TRBJ2-7; v_gene: TRBV6-2/TRBV6-3; CDR3aa: CASSYTGPYEQYF
j_gene: TRBJ1-1; v_gene: TRBV7-6; CDR3aa: CASSLESVFTEAFF
j_gene: TRBJ2-1; v_gene: TRBV5-6; CDR3aa: CASSSRYNEQFF